This T cell receptor (beta chain) was identified during a study of blood T cell repertoires in COVID-19 (dated by TCRdb to 2020 to 2022). Context from the whole study: The collaborator samples originated in the United States, Italy and Spain and spanned the acute and convalescent phases of COVID-19. The prospective study material was composed of cDNA or gDNA derived from T cells, B-cell-depleted T cells, or PBMCs. Subjects who had been exposed to COVID-19, were actively infected with it, or had recovered from it provided the deeply sampled blood TCRbeta repertoires that made up the dataset. The repertoires were released in a freely available public database intended as a resource for research on the immune response to SARS-CoV-2. Samples were obtained from the ongoing ImmuneRACE study (first 160 participants) and from 950 to 1,500 subjects provided by 6 global collaborators. The sample metadata nearly always contained a de-identified subject ID, COVID-19 status, age in years and sex. HLA class I and class II types, where available, came from metadata supplied by the sample provider rather than from assay-based typing.

Relative to germline, V is missing 4 bases and J is missing 1 base, with 6 bases of the junction outside any gene match. The germline V gene supplies CDR1 SGHDT and CDR2 YYEEEE. Counted from cysteine to phenylalanine, this CDR3 has 15 amino acids. This entry keeps only the CDR3 DNA: 45 bases, framed from base 1. The full study reports these points: How much clinical and demographic metadata was included differed by source and by participant, and the metadata was provided uncurated.

The immunoSEQ Assay, a bias-controlled multiplex PCR, was used to amplify TCRbeta CDR3 regions from genomic DNA. Per the source publication's procedure: Nucleated cell counts per sample were estimated from amplification of reference gene primers within the assay. Sequence reads were collapsed and filtered to measure the absolute abundance of every unique TCRbeta CDR3 rearrangement. Productive Simpson clonality was computed per sample as the square root of Simpson's diversity index over productive rearrangements. Entries here come from immuneACCESS through TCRdb and include only in-frame sequences with V and J called. Some clones fail to appear in such tables; in the studies checked, an unresolved V gene covers under half of the shortfall, and the cause of the remainder is unknown. V and J calls and clone size follow that table, whereas D and trimming were derived from the DNA. The sample data list 130,000 to 150,000 clones, and roughly 80% of these were observed just once. In total, the top ten clones hold 8.6% of the sample.

The collaborating institutions used their own protocols to collect whole blood in K2EDTA tubes. For TCRbeta analysis, collaborator samples were shipped as frozen whole blood, as isolated PBMCs, or as DNA extracted from either sample type. In the case of this clone: Its antigen is not yet known. The input lacks base qualities; no much larger clone sits a single base away.

This sequence uses TRBV5-6 and TRBJ1-1; 8 junctional bases match TRBD1. The specimen was peripheral blood. The source is a man between 45 and 60 years old with active or convalescent COVID-19. Here the CDR3 is given as CASSGDRGRNTEAFF. At the DNA level, the sequence is TGTGCCAGCAGCGGTGACAGGGGCCGGAACACTGAAGCTTTCTTT.